This T cell receptor (beta chain) emerged from a study of cytomegalovirus exposure and HLA in healthy donors. As regards this clone: Its antigen remains unidentified.

Among the roughly 110 subjects of the validation cohort, separate from the approximately 700-subject first cohort, were the donors. This CDR3 region has 14 residues. Germline V gene data show CDR1 as SGHVS and CDR2 as FNYEAQ. With 5 bases removed from V and 0 bases from J, the gap between germline ends came to 8 bases. Study results and caveats: Reports described diagnosis of cytomegalovirus status by the classifier as highly specific and sensitive. Cytomegalovirus association was assigned to approximately 180 TCR beta chains.

Sequenced by immunoSEQ multiplex PCR; TCRdb stores in-frame clones only, minus some. The sample comprises about 120,000 clones, 70% to 90% of which are singletons, and about 6.9% rests with the top ten. The V call is TRBV7-6, the J call TRBJ2-1, with D tentatively TRBD2 (6 bases). The sequenced sample consisted of PBMCs. The TCR was taken from a woman aged 18-35 years in good health and CMV-seropositive. CDR3 DNA sequence: TGTGCCAGCAGCCGGGAGAGCTCCTACAATGAGCAGTTCTTC. It yields the protein CASSRESSYNEQFF.